The 24 T cell receptor beta chains presented below share a single source sample, sequenced in a study of OX40 agonist ivuxolimab in advanced cancers. This table comes from immunoSEQ multiplex PCR, and its TCRdb copy is limited to in-frame clones, with some not included. Of 53,000 or so clones in the sample, more than 75% are singletons; the top ten hold approximately 0.41%. Sequenced here: CD4+ or CD8+ T cells sorted from blood, sampled in a trial of the OX40 agonist ivuxolimab. The receptor set was obtained from an adult with an advanced solid tumor such as melanoma, head and neck, liver or kidney cancer.

This clone was picked up a small number of times. CDR3 coding DNA: TGCAGCGTTGAGGGTTCGGCAACTAATGAAAAACTGTTTTTT. Translation gives CSVEGSATNEKLFF. V and J are TRBV29-1 and TRBJ1-4; D gene unclear. Germline V gene sequence: CDR1 SQVTM, CDR2 ANQGSEA. CDR3 length equals 14 residues. V was pared by 3 bases and J by 0 bases, with 8 bases between.

The rearrangement joins TRBV6-6 to TRBJ1-1, with D perhaps TRBD1 (5 bases). Trimming cost V 2 bases and J 1 base, with 5 bases left between them. CDR1 and CDR2 (germline): MNHNY, SVGAGI (reference sequence). This CDR3 comprises 13 residues. DNA for the CDR3: TGTGCCAGCAGTTACGGGGGGAACACTGAAGCTTTCTTT. Protein sequence: CASSYGGNTEAFF.

The chain employs TRBV14 and TRBJ2-7, with TRBD1 matching 7 bases. CDR1 and CDR2 (germline): SGHDN, FVKESK. The CDR3 is 15 amino acids. Unmatched junction bases numbered 2, after V lost 0 bases and J lost 0 bases. The CDR3 DNA sequence: TGTGCCAGCAGCCAAGACTGGACAGGCTCCTACGAGCAGTACTTC. Its translation is CASSQDWTGSYEQYF.

This clone was recorded once. V usage is TRBV7-6 and J usage is TRBJ2-5, with D tentatively TRBD1 (6 bases). Germline loops: CDR1 SGHVS, CDR2 FNYEAQ. The CDR3 covers 15 residues. Trimming pared 4 bases from V and 0 bases from J, leaving 12 bases between. DNA for the CDR3: TGTGCCAGCAGCTCCGCAACAGGGTACCAAGAGACCCAGTACTTC. This translates into CASSSATGYQETQYF.

The chain couples TRBV7-2 to TRBJ1-5, with D possibly TRBD1 on 5 matching bases. The CDR3 has 16 amino acids. Germline CDR1 and CDR2: SGHTA and FQGNSA. Trimming took off 4 bases at V and 0 bases at J, with 13 bases between the two ends. DNA of the CDR3: TGTGCCAGCAGCTCCTGGGGGGGGAATAGCAATCAGCCCCAGCATTTT. This encodes CASSSWGGNSNQPQHF.

CDR3 in DNA: TGTGCCAGCAGCTTGAAGGGGGGGGATGAGCAGTTCTTC. Encoded protein: CASSLKGGDEQFF. This chain joins TRBV5-4 and TRBJ2-1, with D possibly matching TRBD2 (7 bases). Germline assignment: CDR1 SGHNT and CDR2 YYREEE (reference sequence). The CDR3 is 13 residues long. V dropped 1 base and J dropped 8 bases, with 10 bases sitting between them.

The rearrangement uses TRBV10-3 and TRBJ1-5; perhaps TRBD1 as D (5 bases). Looked up from germline, CDR1 is ENHRY and CDR2 is SYGVKD. The CDR3 runs 14 residues. The V gene lost 4 bases and the J gene lost 5 bases, with 12 bases spanning the gap. In DNA, the CDR3 is TGTGCCATCAGTGTTGGCAGGGTGGATCAGCCCCAGCATTTT. Translation: CAISVGRVDQPQHF.

The chain is built from TRBV4-1 and TRBJ2-1; D is ambiguous. The germline V gene has CDR1 MGHRA and CDR2 YSYEKL. Trimming stripped 0 bases from V and 9 bases from J, with 15 bases between. This CDR3 comprises 15 residues. DNA of the CDR3: TGCGCCAGCAGCCAAGATGTAAGCTGGCCAAGTGAGCAGTTCTTC. Translating it yields CASSQDVSWPSEQFF.

The V and J genes are TRBV11-2 and TRBJ2-1, with D unclear. V shed 6 bases and J shed 3 bases, with 15 bases lying between them. Germline V gene lookup returns CDR1 SGHAT and CDR2 FQNNGV. The CDR3 has 15 residues. The CDR3: CASRTLSQIYNEQFF. The CDR3 nucleotides read TGTGCCAGCAGGACCTTGTCCCAGATCTACAATGAGCAGTTCTTC.

The V gene is TRBV28, the J gene TRBJ2-5; TRBD2 matches at 8 bases. CDR3 size: 15 residues. Germline V gene data show CDR1 as MDHEN and CDR2 as SYDVKM. With 4 bases clipped from V and 1 base from J, the junction kept 5 bases outside the gene matches. The CDR3 DNA is TGTGCCAGCAGTTCGGGACTAGTTTTCCAAGAGACCCAGTACTTC. Its translation: CASSSGLVFQETQYF.

V and J are TRBV19 and TRBJ1-5; D may be TRBD1 (6 bases). The CDR3 is made up of 15 amino acids. V lost 8 bases and J lost 5, with 19 bases in between. Germline assignment: CDR1 LNHDA and CDR2 SQIVND (reference sequence). The CDR3 nucleotides read TGTGCCAGTTTACAGGGCGCAAGGATTCATCAGCCCCAGCATTTT. Residues: CASLQGARIHQPQHF. Filled out from reference TRBV19 and TRBJ1-5, the complete variable domain reads DGGITQSPKYLFRKEGQNVTLSCEQNLNHDAMYWYRQDPGQGLRLIYYSQIVNDFQKGDIAEGYSVSREKKESFPLTVTSAQKNPTAFYLCASLQGARIHQPQHFGDGTRLSIL.

The gene calls are TRBV5-1 and TRBJ2-7; a weak D match, TRBD1 (6 bases). Germline loops: CDR1 SGHRS, CDR2 YFSETQ. Trimming shortened V by 4 bases and J by 2 bases, and 13 bases separated the two germline ends. The CDR3 spans 14 residues. CDR3 in DNA: TGCGCCAGCAGCCTCGGGACAACAACCTACGAGCAGTACTTC. Protein product: CASSLGTTTYEQYF.

V is TRBV11-2 and J is TRBJ2-7; 8 nucleotides agree with TRBD1. CDR1 and CDR2 (germline): SGHAT, FQNNGV. The trim removed 5 bases at V and 6 bases at J, leaving 9 bases unmatched. The CDR3 is 14 amino acids. The CDR3 DNA follows: TGTGCCAGCAGCCCCGGGACAGGCTGGTTCGAGCAGTACTTC. Its translation: CASSPGTGWFEQYF.

The CDR3 coding sequence is TGTGCCAGTAGTATAGGATTCGACAGGAACACTGAAGCTTTCTTT. This encodes CASSIGFDRNTEAFF. The V call is TRBV19, the J call TRBJ1-1; tentatively, D is TRBD1 (5 bases). Trimming removed 1 base from V and 1 base from J, with 10 bases in between. CDR3 length: 15 residues. Germline values: CDR1 LNHDA, CDR2 SQIVND (reference sequence).

V gene TRBV4-3 combines with J gene TRBJ2-2; unclear D gene. Germline V gene lookup returns CDR1 LGHNA and CDR2 YSLEER. V lost 2 bases to trimming and J lost 0 bases, with 7 bases between them. The CDR3 is 15 amino acids. DNA for the CDR3: TGCGCCAGCAGCCAATATTACTCGAACACCGGGGAGCTGTTTTTT. As protein: CASSQYYSNTGELFF.

CDR3 loop: CAISDSRGLEQFF. In DNA form, the CDR3 reads TGTGCCATCAGTGATTCTCGGGGCCTTGAGCAGTTCTTC. The chain combines TRBV10-3 with TRBJ2-1, with D possibly called TRBD1 or TRBD2 (5 bases each). The CDR3 consists of 13 residues. CDR1 and CDR2 (germline): ENHRY, SYGVKD. Trimming pared 3 bases from V and 9 bases from J, leaving 12 bases between.

The chain employs TRBV19 and TRBJ1-2; D is uncertain. The CDR3 spans 15 residues. Looked up from germline, CDR1 is LNHDA and CDR2 is SQIVND (reference sequence). Between the trimmed V and J ends, which lost 4 bases and 5 bases, there was a span of 17 bases. The CDR3: CASSSGEAPLYGYTF. CDR3 in DNA: TGTGCCAGTAGTAGCGGGGAGGCCCCTTTGTATGGCTACACCTTC.

The chain recombines TRBV6-1 with TRBJ1-5; D unresolved. The germline V and J ends were trimmed by 2 bases and 5 bases, with 7 bases remaining between them. This CDR3 has 13 amino acids. CDR1 and CDR2 from the germline V gene are MNHNS and SASEGT. The CDR3 nucleotides are TGTGCCAGCAGTGAATCAGCCCATCAGCCCCAGCATTTT. Its protein is CASSESAHQPQHF.

The count of this clone is one. The chain uses TRBV7-6 and TRBJ2-2; 16 bases fit TRBD2. With 0 bases clipped from V and 1 base from J, the junction kept 5 bases outside the gene matches. The CDR3 totals 20 residues. Looked up from germline, CDR1 is SGHVS and CDR2 is FNYEAQ. The CDR3 here is CASSLAPGLAGGRNTGELFF. The CDR3 region has the DNA TGTGCCAGCAGCTTAGCACCGGGACTAGCGGGAGGGAGGAACACCGGGGAGCTGTTTTTT.

The rearrangement links TRBV30 to TRBJ2-7; TRBD2 aligns across 7 bases. The CDR3 loop spans 13 amino acids. CDR1 is GTSNPN and CDR2 is SVGIG in the germline V gene (reference sequence). J gave up 2 bases and V 5 bases, and 6 bases lay outside the gene matches. This CDR3 is CAWAWGGAYEQYF. Here the CDR3 DNA reads TGTGCCTGGGCATGGGGGGGGGCCTACGAGCAGTACTTC.

The gene calls are TRBV15 and TRBJ2-4, with D possibly matching TRBD1 (5 bases). From germline, CDR1 is LNHNV and CDR2 YYDKDF (reference sequence). The V gene lost 0 bases and the J gene lost 6 bases, with 12 bases spanning the gap. The length of the CDR3 is 15 residues. The CDR3 DNA reads as TGTGCCACCAGCAGAGACCAGGACACTTCAAACATTCAGTACTTC. Its translation: CATSRDQDTSNIQYF.

This chain links TRBV2 with TRBJ2-7; D possibly corresponds to TRBD1 (5 bases). The CDR3 contains 14 residues. Looked up from germline, CDR1 is SNHLY and CDR2 is FYNNEI. Deletions cut 1 base from V and 4 bases from J, with 11 bases between. CDR3 DNA: TGTGCCAGCAGTGAAGGGGGCTGGGGTTACGAGCAGTACTTC. Translating it yields CASSEGGWGYEQYF.

This clone was counted a few times. The rearrangement links TRBV30 to TRBJ1-1; no clear D. Germline CDR1 reads GTSNPN; CDR2 reads SVGIG (reference sequence). The CDR3 loop spans 12 amino acids. V was cut by 4 bases and J by 0 bases, with 6 bases left in between. The CDR3 nucleotides are TGTGCCTGGACGTTGATGAACACTGAAGCTTTCTTT. The encoded protein is CAWTLMNTEAFF. The whole variable domain, filled in from reference TRBV30 and TRBJ1-1, reads SQTIHQWPATLVQPVGSPLSLECTVEGTSNPNLYWYRQAAGRGLQLLFYSVGIGQISSEVPQNLSASRPQDRQFILSSKKLLLSDSGFYLCAWTLMNTEAFFGQGTRLTVV.

V is TRBV6-1 and J is TRBJ1-1; 7 bases match TRBD1. V gave up 10 bases and J gave up 1 base; unmatched junction bases: 6. From germline, CDR1 is MNHNS and CDR2 SASEGT. This CDR3 is built from 13 residues. CDR3 in DNA: TGTGCCACTGCTAGACAGGGGAACACTGAAGCTTTCTTT. It encodes CATARQGNTEAFF.